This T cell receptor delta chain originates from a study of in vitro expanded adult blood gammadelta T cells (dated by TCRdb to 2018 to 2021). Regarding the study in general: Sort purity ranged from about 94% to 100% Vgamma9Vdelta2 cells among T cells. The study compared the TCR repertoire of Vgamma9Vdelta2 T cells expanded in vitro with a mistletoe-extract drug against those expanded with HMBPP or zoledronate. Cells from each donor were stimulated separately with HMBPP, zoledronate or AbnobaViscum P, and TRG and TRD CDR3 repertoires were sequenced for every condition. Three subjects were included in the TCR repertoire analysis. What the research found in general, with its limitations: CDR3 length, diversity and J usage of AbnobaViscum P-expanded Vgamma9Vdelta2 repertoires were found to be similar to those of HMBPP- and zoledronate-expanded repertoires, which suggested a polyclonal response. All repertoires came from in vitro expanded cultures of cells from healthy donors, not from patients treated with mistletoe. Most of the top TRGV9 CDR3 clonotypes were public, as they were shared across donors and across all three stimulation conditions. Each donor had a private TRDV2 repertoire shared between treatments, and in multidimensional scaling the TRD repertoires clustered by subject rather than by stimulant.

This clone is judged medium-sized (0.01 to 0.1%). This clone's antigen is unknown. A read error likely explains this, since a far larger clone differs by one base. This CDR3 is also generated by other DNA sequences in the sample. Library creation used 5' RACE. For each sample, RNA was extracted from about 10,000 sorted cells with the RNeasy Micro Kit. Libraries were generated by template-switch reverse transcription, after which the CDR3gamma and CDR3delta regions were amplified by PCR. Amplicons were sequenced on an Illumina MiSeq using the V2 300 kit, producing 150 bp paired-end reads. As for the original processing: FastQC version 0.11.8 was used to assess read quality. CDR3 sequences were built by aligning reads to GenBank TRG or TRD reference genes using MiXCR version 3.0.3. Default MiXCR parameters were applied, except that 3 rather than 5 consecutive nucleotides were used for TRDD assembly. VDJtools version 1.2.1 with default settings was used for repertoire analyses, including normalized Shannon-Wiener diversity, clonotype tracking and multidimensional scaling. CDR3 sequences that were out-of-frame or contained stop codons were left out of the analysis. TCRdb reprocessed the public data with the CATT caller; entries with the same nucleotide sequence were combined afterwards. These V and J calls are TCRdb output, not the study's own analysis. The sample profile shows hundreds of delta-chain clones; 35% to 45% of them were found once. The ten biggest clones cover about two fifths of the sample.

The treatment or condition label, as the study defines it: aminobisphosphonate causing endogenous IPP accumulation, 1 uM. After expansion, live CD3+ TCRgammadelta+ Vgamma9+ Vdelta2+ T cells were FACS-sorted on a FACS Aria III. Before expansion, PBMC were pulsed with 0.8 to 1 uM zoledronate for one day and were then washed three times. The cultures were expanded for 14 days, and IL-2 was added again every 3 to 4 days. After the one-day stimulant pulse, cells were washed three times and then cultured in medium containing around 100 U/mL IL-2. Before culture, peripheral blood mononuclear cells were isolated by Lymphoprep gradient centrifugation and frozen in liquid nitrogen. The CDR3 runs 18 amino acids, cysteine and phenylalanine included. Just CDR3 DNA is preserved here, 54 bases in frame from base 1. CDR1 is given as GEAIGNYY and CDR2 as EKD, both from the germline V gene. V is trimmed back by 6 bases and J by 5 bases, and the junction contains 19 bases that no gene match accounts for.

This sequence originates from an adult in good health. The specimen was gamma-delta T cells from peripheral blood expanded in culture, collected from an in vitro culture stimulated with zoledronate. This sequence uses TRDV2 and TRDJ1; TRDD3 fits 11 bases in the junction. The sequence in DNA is TGTGCCTGTTTACCCTTACTGGGGGATAAAAGGGTCACAGATAAACTCATCTTT. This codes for CACLPLLGDKRVTDKLIF.